This entry is about one T cell receptor beta chain. RNA, at about 0.45 to 1 ug, was reverse transcribed with random hexamers. TCRdb analysed the immunoSEQ multiplex PCR reads with MiXCR anew, one entry per CDR3 protein. The sample lists roughly 190,000 distinct CDR3 sequences, around 96% occurring once. This sample is drawn from a study of CD8 T cells in Susac syndrome. Germline V lookup: CDR1 SQVTM, CDR2 ANQGSEA. V was trimmed by 7 bases and J by 6 bases, leaving 16 bases between them. CDR3 length: 13 residues. The rearrangement uses TRBV29-1 and TRBJ1-5; D perhaps matches TRBD1 (6 bases). The TCR originated in a human donor in good health. The sequencing sample was made of CD4+ T cells from PBMCs. CDR3 protein: CSARTDGSQPQHF. CDR3 DNA: TGCAGCGCCCGGACAGATGGAAGTCAGCCCCAGCATTTT.